This T cell receptor beta chain derives from a study of beta chain bispecific antibodies for T cell cancers. Looking at the study overall: Surface TRBV12 (TRBV12-3) was on Jurkat, TRBV5-5 on HPB-ALL.

Ten or more counts support this clonotype. No antigen is known for it. Unique molecular identifier barcodes measured each clonotype's abundance. TCRdb re-called the 5' RACE reads through MiXCR, storing one row per CDR3 protein. This table has about 20,000 distinct CDR3 sequences, 2% to 2.5% appearing once. Blood mononuclear cells were expanded for 3 days using either OKT3 anti-CD3 antibody or CD3/CD28 beads. This sample: Jurkat plus normal T cells with anti-TRBV12 bispecific. Study-wide points: Apart from targeted and closely related genes, other TRBV families appeared unaffected by TRBV-directed bispecific antibodies. In these mixed samples, most targeted TRBV reads derived from the leukemia cell line. After anti-TRBV12 rather than anti-CD19 exposure, TRBV12-3 made up about 99% less of total TRBV signal.

The CDR3 spans 14 residues. V lost 7 bases and J 7 bases, leaving 17 bases between the germline ends. The germline gives CDR1 SEHNR, CDR2 FQNEAQ (reference sequence). The TCR comes from a human donor in good health. Some clones in this sample may be carry-over from other donors' samples. This chain uses TRBV7-9 with TRBJ2-1, with a tentative D call TRBD2 (5 bases). The sample here was healthy donor T cells cultured with leukemia cells, taken from a culture containing a bispecific antibody targeting TCR Vbeta12. This CDR3 reads CASNKEGVVNEQFF. CDR3 bases: TGTGCCAGCAACAAAGAGGGCGTTGTAAATGAGCAGTTCTTC.